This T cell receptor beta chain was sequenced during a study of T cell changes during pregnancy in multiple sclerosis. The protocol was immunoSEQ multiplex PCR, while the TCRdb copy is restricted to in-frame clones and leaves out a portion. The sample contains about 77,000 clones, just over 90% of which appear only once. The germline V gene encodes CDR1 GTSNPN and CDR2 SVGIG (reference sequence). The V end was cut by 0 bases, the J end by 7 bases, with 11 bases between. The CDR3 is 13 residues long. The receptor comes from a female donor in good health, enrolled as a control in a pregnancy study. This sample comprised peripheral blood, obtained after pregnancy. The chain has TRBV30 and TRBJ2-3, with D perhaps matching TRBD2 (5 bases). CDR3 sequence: CAWSVLGYHTQYF. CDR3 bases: TGTGCCTGGAGTGTACTAGGCTATCATACGCAGTATTTT.